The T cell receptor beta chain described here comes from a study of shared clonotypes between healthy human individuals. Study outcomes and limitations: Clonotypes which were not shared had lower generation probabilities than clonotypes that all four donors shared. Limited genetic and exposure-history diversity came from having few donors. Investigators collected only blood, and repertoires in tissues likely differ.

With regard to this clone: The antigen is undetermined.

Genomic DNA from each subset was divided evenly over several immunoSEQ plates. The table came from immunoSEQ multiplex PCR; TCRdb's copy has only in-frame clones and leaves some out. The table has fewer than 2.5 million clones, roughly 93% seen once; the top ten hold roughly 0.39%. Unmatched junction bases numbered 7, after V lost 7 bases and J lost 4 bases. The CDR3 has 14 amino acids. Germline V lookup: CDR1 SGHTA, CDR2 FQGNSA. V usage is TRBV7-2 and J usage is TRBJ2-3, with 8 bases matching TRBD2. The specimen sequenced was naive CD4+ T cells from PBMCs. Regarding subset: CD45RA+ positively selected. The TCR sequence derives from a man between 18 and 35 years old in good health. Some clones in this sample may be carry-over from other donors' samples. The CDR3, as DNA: TGTGCCAGCATTGTTACAGCGGGAGCAGATACGCAGTATTTT. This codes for CASIVTAGADTQYF.